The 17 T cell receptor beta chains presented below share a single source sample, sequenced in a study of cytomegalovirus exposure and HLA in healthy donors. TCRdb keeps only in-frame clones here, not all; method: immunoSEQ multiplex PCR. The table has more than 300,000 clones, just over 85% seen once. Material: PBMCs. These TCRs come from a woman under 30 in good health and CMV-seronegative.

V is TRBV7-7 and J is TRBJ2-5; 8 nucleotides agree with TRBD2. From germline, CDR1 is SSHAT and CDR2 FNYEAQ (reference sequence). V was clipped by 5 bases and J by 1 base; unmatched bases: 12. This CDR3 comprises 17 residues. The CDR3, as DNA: TGTGCCAGCAGCCCTACCGATCAGCGGGGGCCCCAAGAGACCCAGTACTTC. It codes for CASSPTDQRGPQETQYF.

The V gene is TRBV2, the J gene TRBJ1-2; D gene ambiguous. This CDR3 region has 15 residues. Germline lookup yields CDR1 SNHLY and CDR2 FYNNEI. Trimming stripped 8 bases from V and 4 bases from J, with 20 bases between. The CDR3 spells CASCNSTYSIYGYTF. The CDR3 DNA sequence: TGTGCCAGCTGCAATTCTACGTATAGCATCTATGGCTACACCTTC. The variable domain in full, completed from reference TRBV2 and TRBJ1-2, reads EPEVTQTPSHQVTQMGQEVILRCVPISNHLYFYWYRQILGQKVEFLVSFYNNEISEKSEIFDDQFSVERPDGSNFTLKIRSTKLEDSAMYFCASCNSTYSIYGYTFGSGTRLTVV.

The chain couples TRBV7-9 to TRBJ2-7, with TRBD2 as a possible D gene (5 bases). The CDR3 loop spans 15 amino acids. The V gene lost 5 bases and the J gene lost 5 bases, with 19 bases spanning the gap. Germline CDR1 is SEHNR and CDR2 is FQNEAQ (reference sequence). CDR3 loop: CASSPAGPLWDEQYF. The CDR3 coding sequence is TGTGCCAGCAGCCCTGCGGGCCCCCTTTGGGACGAGCAGTACTTC.

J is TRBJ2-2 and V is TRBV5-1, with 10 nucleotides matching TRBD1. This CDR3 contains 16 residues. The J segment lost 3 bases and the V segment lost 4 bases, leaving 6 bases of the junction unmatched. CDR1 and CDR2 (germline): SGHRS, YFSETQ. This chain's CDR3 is CASSPTGGLYTGELFF. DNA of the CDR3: TGCGCCAGCAGCCCGACAGGGGGCTTATACACCGGGGAGCTGTTTTTT.

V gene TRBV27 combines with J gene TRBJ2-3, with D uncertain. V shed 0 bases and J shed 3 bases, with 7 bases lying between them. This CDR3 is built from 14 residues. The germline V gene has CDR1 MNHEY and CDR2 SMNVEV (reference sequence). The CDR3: CASSLSTLTDTQYF. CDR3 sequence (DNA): TGTGCCAGCAGTTTATCGACTCTGACAGATACGCAGTATTTT.

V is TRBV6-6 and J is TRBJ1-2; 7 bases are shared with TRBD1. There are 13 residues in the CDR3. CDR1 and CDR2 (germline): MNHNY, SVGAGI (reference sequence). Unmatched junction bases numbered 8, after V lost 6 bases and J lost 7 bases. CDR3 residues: CASSPENRGGYTF. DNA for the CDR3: TGTGCCAGCAGCCCCGAAAACAGGGGTGGCTACACCTTC.

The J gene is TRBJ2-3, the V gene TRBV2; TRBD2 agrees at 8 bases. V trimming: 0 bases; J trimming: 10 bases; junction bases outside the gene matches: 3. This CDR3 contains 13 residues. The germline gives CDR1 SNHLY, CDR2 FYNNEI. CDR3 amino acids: CASSEAGLVPQYF. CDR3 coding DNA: TGTGCCAGCAGTGAAGCGGGACTAGTTCCGCAGTATTTT.

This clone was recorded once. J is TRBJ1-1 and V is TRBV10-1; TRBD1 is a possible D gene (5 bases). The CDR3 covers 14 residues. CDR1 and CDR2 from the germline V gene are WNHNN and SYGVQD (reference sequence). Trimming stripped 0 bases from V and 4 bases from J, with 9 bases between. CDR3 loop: CASSESAGITEAFF. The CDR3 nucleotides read TGCGCCAGCAGTGAGTCGGCAGGGATCACTGAAGCTTTCTTT.

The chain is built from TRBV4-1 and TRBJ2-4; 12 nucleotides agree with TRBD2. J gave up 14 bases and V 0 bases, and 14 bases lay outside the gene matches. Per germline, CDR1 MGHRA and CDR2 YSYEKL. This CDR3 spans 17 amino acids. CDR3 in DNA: TGCGCCAGCAGCCAAGATCTACGCCGAACTAGCGGGGGGAAGGAGTACTTC. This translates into CASSQDLRRTSGGKEYF.

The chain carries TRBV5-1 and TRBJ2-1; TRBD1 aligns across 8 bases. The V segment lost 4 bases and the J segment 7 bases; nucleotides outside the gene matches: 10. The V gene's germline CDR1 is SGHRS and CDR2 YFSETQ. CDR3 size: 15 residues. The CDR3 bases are TGCGCCAGCAGCCCCCGGACAGGGCCGACGAATGAGCAGTTCTTC. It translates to CASSPRTGPTNEQFF.

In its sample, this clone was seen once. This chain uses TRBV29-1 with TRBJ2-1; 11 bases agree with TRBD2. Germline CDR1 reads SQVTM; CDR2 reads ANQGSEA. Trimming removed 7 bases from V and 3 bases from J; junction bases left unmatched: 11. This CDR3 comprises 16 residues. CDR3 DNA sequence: TGCAGCGCCTATTTTAGCGGGAGGGAAAGCTACAATGAGCAGTTCTTC. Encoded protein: CSAYFSGRESYNEQFF.

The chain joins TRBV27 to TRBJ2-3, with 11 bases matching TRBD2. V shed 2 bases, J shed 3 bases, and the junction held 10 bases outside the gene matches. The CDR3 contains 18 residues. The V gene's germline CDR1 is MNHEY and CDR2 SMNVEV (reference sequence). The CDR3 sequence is CASSLRTWRTSGTDTQYF. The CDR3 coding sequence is TGTGCCAGCAGTTTAAGAACCTGGCGGACTAGCGGGACAGATACGCAGTATTTT.

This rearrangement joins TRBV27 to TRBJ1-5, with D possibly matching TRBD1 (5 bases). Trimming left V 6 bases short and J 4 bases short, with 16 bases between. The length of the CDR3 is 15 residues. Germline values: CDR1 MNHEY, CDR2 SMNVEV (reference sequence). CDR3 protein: CASSLRGTANQPQHF. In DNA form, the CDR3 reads TGTGCCAGCAGCTTGCGGGGGACGGCGAATCAGCCCCAGCATTTT.

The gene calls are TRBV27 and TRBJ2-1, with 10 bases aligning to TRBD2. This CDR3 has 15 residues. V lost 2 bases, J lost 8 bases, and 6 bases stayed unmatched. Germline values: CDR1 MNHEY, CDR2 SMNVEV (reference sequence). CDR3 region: CASSLAASGRYEQFF. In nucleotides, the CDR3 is TGTGCCAGCAGTTTAGCTGCTAGCGGGAGATATGAGCAGTTCTTC.

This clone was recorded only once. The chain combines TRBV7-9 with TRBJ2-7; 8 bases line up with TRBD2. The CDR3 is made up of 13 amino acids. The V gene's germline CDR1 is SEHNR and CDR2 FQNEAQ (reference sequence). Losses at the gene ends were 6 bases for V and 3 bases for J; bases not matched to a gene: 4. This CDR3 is CASSPGGGYEQYF. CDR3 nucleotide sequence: TGTGCCAGCAGTCCGGGAGGGGGCTACGAGCAGTACTTC.

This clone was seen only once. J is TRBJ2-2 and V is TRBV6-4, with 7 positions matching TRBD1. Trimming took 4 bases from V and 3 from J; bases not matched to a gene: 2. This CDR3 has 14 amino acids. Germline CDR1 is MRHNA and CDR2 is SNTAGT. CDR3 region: CASSGQGDTGELFF. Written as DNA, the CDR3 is TGTGCCAGCAGTGGGCAGGGGGACACCGGGGAGCTGTTTTTT.

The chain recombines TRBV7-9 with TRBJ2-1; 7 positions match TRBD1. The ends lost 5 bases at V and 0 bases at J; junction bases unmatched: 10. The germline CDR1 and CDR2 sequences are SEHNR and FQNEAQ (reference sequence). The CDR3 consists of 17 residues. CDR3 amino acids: CASSPQGDRFSYNEQFF. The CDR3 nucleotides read TGTGCCAGCAGCCCTCAGGGGGATCGCTTCTCCTACAATGAGCAGTTCTTC.